This T cell receptor beta chain originates from a study of blood T cell repertoires in COVID-19. Study-level background: The United States, Italy and Spain supplied acute and convalescent COVID-19 samples. In each case, the material was cDNA or gDNA derived from T cells, B-cell-depleted T cells, or PBMCs.

J lost 4 bases, V lost 4 bases, and 1 base had no gene match. This CDR3 has 12 residues. Per the germline V gene, CDR1 is SGHKS and CDR2 is YYEKEE (reference sequence). Assay used: immunoSEQ multiplex PCR; TCRdb lists only in-frame clones, some missing. Of roughly 410,000 clones detected, over 75% appear once; the ten largest clones hold roughly 1.6%. Note on this clone: This probably arose from a read error, given a far larger clone one base away.

Seattle's enrolled individuals joined amid active infection and were then monitored longitudinally. The chain couples TRBV5-5 to TRBJ1-2; 7 bases agree with TRBD1. Sequenced material: peripheral blood. The origin of this receptor is a middle-aged woman with COVID-19, enrolled during active disease. CDR3 nucleotides: TGTGCCAGCAGCCCAGGGGGCTATGGCTACACCTTC. This codes for CASSPGGYGYTF.